This T cell receptor (beta chain) was sequenced during a study of T cell changes during pregnancy in multiple sclerosis (dated by TCRdb to between 2019 and 2020). In the study overall: The study looked at changes in the T cell repertoire across pregnancy in women with multiple sclerosis.

As for this clone: The antigen this receptor binds is unknown. Per-nucleotide qualities are absent, and no much larger clonotype sits a single base away.

CDR1 and CDR2 are read off the germline V gene as MNHNS and SASEGT. From its cysteine to its phenylalanine, the CDR3 spans 14 amino acids. Only CDR3 DNA is held: 42 bases, read in frame from base 1. Trimming takes 6 bases off V and 0 bases off J; junction bases not matched to a gene: 5. The library was produced with the immunoSEQ multiplex PCR assay. Sourced from immuneACCESS, this table was stored by TCRdb with only in-frame sequences that have V and J called. A share of the clones is absent; for the studies checked, an unresolved V gene accounts for under half, and the remainder has no known explanation. Here the sample has around 130,000 clones; 90% to 98% occur a single time. The ten top clones hold more than 0.4% of the sample.

This receptor was taken from a female donor with multiple sclerosis, enrolled in a pregnancy study. Sequences were derived from peripheral blood, sampled after pregnancy. The chain is assembled from TRBV6-1 and TRBJ2-7; 7 bases in between match TRBD2. At the DNA level, the sequence is TGTGCCAGCAGGGGGTGGGGGGGCTCCTACGAGCAGTACTTC. Its coded protein is CASRGWGGSYEQYF.